A single sample gave rise to the 29 T cell receptor beta chains below, sequenced in a study of neurological immune-mediated disorders. The time point: longitudinal time-point 3. TCRdb fed the 5' RACE reads into MiXCR, producing one record per CDR3 protein. Here the sample spans about 80,000 distinct CDR3 sequences, around 4% being singletons. Input material: PBMCs. All receptors come from a woman aged 60-70 years with multiple sclerosis.

This clonotype was observed many times. This rearrangement joins TRBV20-1 to TRBJ2-3; D unclear. V lost 5 bases and J 2 bases, leaving 8 bases between the germline ends. In germline, CDR1 is DFQATT, CDR2 SNEGSKA (reference sequence). The CDR3 is 12 residues long. The CDR3 reads CSAPRFTDTQYF. Written as DNA, the CDR3 is TGCAGTGCTCCCCGCTTCACAGATACGCAGTATTTT.

This clonotype was counted many times. The genes are TRBV12-3 or TRBV12-4 and TRBJ2-2, with 7 bases lining up with TRBD1. The CDR3 is made up of 14 amino acids. CDR3 nucleotides: TGTGCAGGGGGCAGCAGGGTTGACACCGGGGAGCTGTTTTTT. Its protein is CAGGSRVDTGELFF.

This clonotype has at least ten counts. The chain joins TRBV5-1 to TRBJ1-4, with 8 bases that match TRBD1. The germline V gene has CDR1 SGHRS and CDR2 YFSETQ. The CDR3 loop spans 15 amino acids. The V gene end was trimmed by 4 bases and the J gene end by 5 bases; junction bases not matched to a gene: 7. The DNA for the CDR3 is TGCGCCAGCAGCCAACCGGGACAGGAAAATGAAAAACTGTTTTTT. Protein: CASSQPGQENEKLFF.

This clonotype was seen repeatedly, ten times or more. The rearrangement joins TRBV6-5 to TRBJ1-3; D is perhaps TRBD1 (6 bases). The V end was cut by 5 bases, the J end by 0 bases, with 14 bases between. The CDR3 contains 16 residues. Germline V gives CDR1 MNHEY, CDR2 SVGAGI. The CDR3 reads CASSLSTGSSGNTIYF. CDR3 nucleotides: TGTGCCAGCAGTCTATCCACAGGGAGCTCTGGAAACACCATATATTTT.

This clonotype has at least ten counts. This chain links TRBV7-2 with TRBJ2-2; TRBD2 aligns across 9 bases. The CDR3 consists of 17 residues. Germline lookup yields CDR1 SGHTA and CDR2 FQGNSA. J was trimmed by 0 bases and V by 3 bases; bases with no gene match: 5. The CDR3 loop is CASSFGSGGANTGELFF. The CDR3 nucleotides read TGTGCCAGCAGCTTTGGTAGCGGGGGCGCGAACACCGGGGAGCTGTTTTTT.

At least ten counts were recorded for this clonotype. The chain links TRBV12-3 or TRBV12-4 to TRBJ1-1; D gene uncertain. This CDR3 contains 13 residues. Trimming left V 4 bases short and J 0 bases short, with 6 bases between. CDR3 nucleotides: TGTGCCAGCAGTTCCATCATGAACACTGAAGCTTTCTTT. Translation gives CASSSIMNTEAFF.

This clonotype has at least ten counts. The V call is TRBV14, the J call TRBJ2-2; 7 nucleotides agree with TRBD1. V was clipped by 2 bases and J by 0 bases; unmatched bases: 9. There are 18 residues in the CDR3. Germline-derived CDR1 and CDR2 are SGHDN and FVKESK. The CDR3 spells CASSQRGDRSTNTGELFF. CDR3 sequence (DNA): TGTGCCAGCAGCCAACGAGGGGACAGAAGTACGAACACCGGGGAGCTGTTTTTT.

Ten or more counts support this clonotype. For the CDR3, the DNA is TGCGCCAGTAATAGGGCGGCATCCCAAGAGACCCAGTACTTC. Protein product: CASNRAASQETQYF. The chain links TRBV5-1 to TRBJ2-5; no clear D. The CDR3 spans 14 residues. CDR1 SGHRS and CDR2 YFSETQ come from the germline V gene. Deletions cut 8 bases from V and 1 base from J, with 15 bases between.

This clonotype appeared many times. The gene calls are TRBV6-5 and TRBJ1-1, with D unclear. From germline, CDR1 is MNHEY and CDR2 SVGAGI. V was trimmed by 6 bases and J by 4 bases, leaving 15 bases between them. The length of the CDR3 is 14 residues. The CDR3 here is CASSLEETSTEAFF. The CDR3 region has the DNA TGTGCCAGCAGCCTTGAAGAGACAAGCACTGAAGCTTTCTTT.

The V and J genes are TRBV29-1 and TRBJ2-5, with D tentatively TRBD1 or TRBD2 (5 bases each). Germline V gene sequence: CDR1 SQVTM, CDR2 ANQGSEA. V gave up 7 bases and J gave up 5 bases, with 20 bases separating them. This CDR3 has 14 amino acids. The CDR3 loop is CSAPLRGGLETQYF. For the CDR3, the DNA is TGCAGCGCCCCCCTGAGGGGCGGGTTGGAGACCCAGTACTTC.

At least ten counts were recorded for this clonotype. The chain employs TRBV20-1 and TRBJ2-1; 7 bases fit TRBD1. V shed 5 bases and J 7 bases; nucleotides not matched to a gene: 5. Germline assignment: CDR1 DFQATT and CDR2 SNEGSKA (reference sequence). CDR3 size: 12 residues. The CDR3, as DNA: TGCAGTGCTGACGGACAGGCGAATGAGCAGTTCTTC. Encoded protein: CSADGQANEQFF.

In its sample, this clonotype was seen many times. The chain couples TRBV2 to TRBJ1-5; D perhaps matches TRBD1 (5 bases). In germline, CDR1 is SNHLY, CDR2 FYNNEI. This CDR3 is 16 amino acids long. V lost 4 bases and J lost 0, with 13 bases in between. The CDR3 here is CASSVAGRNSNQPQHF. The CDR3 nucleotides read TGTGCCAGCAGTGTTGCAGGGAGAAATAGCAATCAGCCCCAGCATTTT.

This chain joins TRBV18 and TRBJ1-1; D remains unclear. The germline CDR1 and CDR2 sequences are KGHSH and LQKENI. V was cut by 6 bases and J by 7 bases, with 15 bases left in between. This CDR3 region has 13 residues. CDR3 nucleotides: TGTGCCAGCTCTCCCTTGGACGGGGATGAAGCTTTCTTT. It specifies CASSPLDGDEAFF. Looking up the rest from reference TRBV18 and TRBJ1-1 gives the full variable domain: NAGVMQNPRHLVRRRGQEARLRCSPMKGHSHVYWYRQLPEEGLKFMVYLQKENIIDESGMPKERFSAEFPKEGPSILRIQQVVRGDSAAYFCASSPLDGDEAFFGQGTRLTVV.

Only a few counts were recorded for this clonotype. V gene TRBV18 combines with J gene TRBJ2-3, with D possibly being TRBD2 (5 bases). Germline V CDR1 and CDR2: KGHSH, LQKENI. Trimming removed 6 bases at V and 0 bases at J, with 13 bases between. This CDR3 spans 15 amino acids. The DNA of the CDR3 is TGTGCCAGCTCCCGAGGGTCCCCAAGCACAGATACGCAGTATTTT. Amino acids: CASSRGSPSTDTQYF.

This clonotype was found many times. The rearrangement uses TRBV6-5 and TRBJ1-1, with D possibly matching TRBD1 (5 bases). The CDR3 totals 13 residues. V lost 6 bases and J lost 4, with 12 bases in between. In germline, CDR1 is MNHEY, CDR2 SVGAGI. The CDR3 coding sequence is TGTGCCAGCAGGTTCACGGGGGGCACTGAAGCTTTCTTT. Residues: CASRFTGGTEAFF.

This clonotype was detected a few times. The CDR3 DNA follows: TGTGCCAGCTCGGTGGCGGCGAACACTGAAGCTTTCTTT. As protein: CASSVAANTEAFF. The rearrangement uses TRBV27 and TRBJ1-1; D is unresolved. Germline V gene data show CDR1 as MNHEY and CDR2 as SMNVEV (reference sequence). CDR3 length: 13 residues. Trimming stripped 8 bases from V and 1 base from J, with 11 bases between.

At least ten counts were recorded for this clonotype. The final CDR3 position lacks the conserved phenylalanine or tryptophan, pointing to a likely read error. Because the CDR3's place on the DNA is in doubt, the DNA is left out and the CDR3 is given as listed by TCRdb. This chain connects TRBV21-1 to TRBJ2-5; TRBD1 reflects the table's D call only, with no check against the DNA. TRBV21-1 is described as a pseudogene. The CDR3 spans 10 residues, counting both ends. CDR3 residues: CASVNGQKIV.

This clonotype was seen at least ten times. In nucleotides, the CDR3 is TGTGCCAGCAGTTTCCGACAGACCTACGAGCAGTACTTC. Amino acids: CASSFRQTYEQYF. This rearrangement joins TRBV27 to TRBJ2-7; D may be TRBD1 (5 bases). This CDR3 has 13 amino acids. V gave up 3 bases and J gave up 2 bases, with 8 bases separating them. Germline assignment: CDR1 MNHEY and CDR2 SMNVEV (reference sequence).

Only a few counts were recorded for this clonotype. The genes are TRBV5-1 and TRBJ2-1, with 8 bases that match TRBD2. This CDR3 has 16 amino acids. Losses at the gene ends were 1 base for V and 2 bases for J; bases not matched to a gene: 5. Germline V CDR1 and CDR2: SGHRS, YFSETQ. The CDR3 here is CASSLRTSGTYNEQFF. The CDR3 DNA reads TGCGCCAGCAGCTTGCGCACTAGCGGAACCTACAATGAGCAGTTCTTC.

This clonotype occurred many times. This chain connects TRBV5-1 to TRBJ1-1; tentatively, D is TRBD1 (6 bases). The CDR3 totals 16 residues. The germline V and J ends were trimmed by 0 bases and 0 bases, with 12 bases remaining between them. Germline V CDR1 and CDR2: SGHRS, YFSETQ. The CDR3 sequence: CASSLVPGTMNTEAFF. The CDR3 nucleotides read TGCGCCAGCAGCTTGGTCCCCGGGACAATGAACACTGAAGCTTTCTTT.

This clonotype appeared many times. The genes are TRBV20-1 and TRBJ2-2, with D tentatively TRBD1 (6 bases). Trimming removed 1 base from V and 6 bases from J, with 15 bases in between. Germline V gene sequence: CDR1 DFQATT, CDR2 SNEGSKA (reference sequence). The CDR3 totals 15 residues. The CDR3 sequence is CSARGRGEVAGELFF. The CDR3 DNA sequence: TGCAGTGCTAGAGGCAGGGGCGAAGTCGCCGGGGAGCTGTTTTTT.

In this sample, this clonotype turned up many times. The chain joins TRBV11-2 to TRBJ2-5; D is undetermined. The CDR3 covers 11 residues. V gave up 5 bases and J gave up 2 bases, with 3 bases separating them. Germline CDR1 is SGHAT and CDR2 is FQNNGV. This CDR3 is CASSGQETQYF. The CDR3 DNA sequence: TGTGCCAGCAGCGGTCAAGAGACCCAGTACTTC.

This clonotype has a count of ten or more. J is TRBJ2-5 and V is TRBV5-6, with unresolved D. The CDR3 consists of 14 residues. The germline V gene encodes CDR1 SGHDT and CDR2 YYEEEE. V was clipped by 2 bases and J by 1 base, with 9 bases between them. The CDR3 protein is CASSFFDFQETQYF. In DNA, the CDR3 is TGTGCCAGCAGCTTTTTTGATTTCCAAGAGACCCAGTACTTC.

This clonotype was detected ten times or more. The chain recombines TRBV20-1 with TRBJ2-5; 16 positions match TRBD2. Germline V gene data show CDR1 as DFQATT and CDR2 as SNEGSKA (reference sequence). The CDR3 runs to 18 residues. With 5 bases clipped from V and 3 bases from J, the junction kept 12 bases outside the gene matches. The CDR3 is CSAQWGLAGGPKKETQYF. DNA of the CDR3: TGCAGTGCTCAATGGGGACTAGCGGGGGGGCCTAAAAAAGAGACCCAGTACTTC.

This clonotype was detected ten times or more. The rearrangement links TRBV18 to TRBJ2-7; no reliable D call. Germline V lookup: CDR1 KGHSH, CDR2 LQKENI. V dropped 2 bases and J dropped 0 bases, with 8 bases sitting between them. The length of the CDR3 is 14 residues. CDR3 DNA: TGTGCCAGCTCACCAAGGCGGAGCTCCTACGAGCAGTACTTC. Translating gives CASSPRRSSYEQYF.

This clonotype has at least ten counts. Here the CDR3 reads CASSLAAGTREKLFF. CDR3 sequence (DNA): TGTGCCAGCAGCTTAGCAGCCGGGACACGGGAAAAACTGTTTTTT. This chain uses TRBV7-9 with TRBJ1-4; TRBD1 is a possible D gene (6 bases). V was trimmed by 0 bases and J by 8 bases, leaving 13 bases between them. The CDR3 runs to 15 residues. The germline V gene has CDR1 SEHNR and CDR2 FQNEAQ (reference sequence).

This clonotype was picked up many times. The chain joins TRBV20-1 to TRBJ2-1; D may match TRBD1 or TRBD2 (5 bases each). The CDR3 runs 12 residues. The V gene's germline CDR1 is DFQATT and CDR2 SNEGSKA (reference sequence). V lost 4 bases, J lost 5 bases, and 9 bases lay in between. The CDR3 sequence is CSAMGVHNEQFF. The CDR3 DNA reads as TGCAGTGCTATGGGGGTCCACAATGAGCAGTTCTTC.

The table lists this clonotype with many counts. The chain combines TRBV5-1 with TRBJ2-3, with 8 bases fitting TRBD1. V shed 0 bases, J shed 4 bases, and the junction held 4 bases outside the gene matches. From germline, CDR1 is SGHRS and CDR2 YFSETQ. The CDR3 runs to 15 residues. CDR3 bases: TGCGCCAGCAGCTTGGTGGACAGGGCCGCAGATACGCAGTATTTT. It translates to CASSLVDRAADTQYF.

Many counts were recorded for this clonotype. The chain has TRBV7-9 and TRBJ2-7; 7 bases agree with TRBD1. From germline, CDR1 is SEHNR and CDR2 FQNEAQ (reference sequence). The CDR3 totals 14 residues. J lost 3 bases, V lost 5 bases, and 7 bases had no gene match. CDR3 bases: TGTGCCAGCAGCACGCGACAGGGCTACTACGAGCAGTACTTC. It specifies CASSTRQGYYEQYF.